One and the same sample provided the 5 T cell receptor beta chains below, sequenced in a study of cytomegalovirus exposure and HLA in healthy donors. Primers: 60 Vbeta forward and 13 Jbeta reverse. TCRdb's copy holds only in-frame clones and misses some; the assay was immunoSEQ multiplex PCR. Here the sample spans approximately 130,000 clones, approximately 85% being singletons. The sample taken for sequencing was PBMCs. These receptors originate from a woman aged 30 to 39 in good health and CMV-seropositive.

The chain is built from TRBV21-1 and TRBJ1-5; TRBD1, the table's D call, was not compared with the DNA. TRBV21-1 is a pseudogene. CDR3 length equals 18 residues. This chain's CDR3 is CASSKKMGQGALSQPQHF. For the CDR3, the DNA is TGTGCCAGCAGCAAAAAAATGGGACAGGGGGCGCTAAGTCAGCCCCAGCATTTT.

V usage is TRBV5-4 and J usage is TRBJ1-2; TRBD1 agrees at 9 bases. V lost 4 bases and J lost 0; bases outside the gene matches: 4. CDR1 is SGHNT, CDR2 YYREEE, per germline (reference sequence). CDR3 length equals 15 residues. The CDR3 sequence: CASSGGTGTNYGYTF. The CDR3 region has the DNA TGTGCCAGCAGCGGGGGGACAGGGACTAACTATGGCTACACCTTC.

The V call is TRBV13, the J call TRBJ1-5; 7 bases align to TRBD1. CDR1 is PRHDT, CDR2 FYEKMQ, per germline (reference sequence). The CDR3 has 15 residues. Unmatched junction bases numbered 7, after V lost 3 bases and J lost 5 bases. CDR3 coding DNA: TGTGCCAGCAGCTTGGGCAGGGGGAGGTATCAGCCCCAGCATTTT. It specifies CASSLGRGRYQPQHF.

The rearrangement links TRBV28 to TRBJ1-2; 8 bases fit TRBD1. The CDR3 covers 16 residues. V dropped 6 bases and J dropped 3; count of bases not matched to a gene: 12. Germline V lookup: CDR1 MDHEN, CDR2 SYDVKM. The CDR3: CASRPGGSGGHYGYTF. DNA for the CDR3: TGTGCCAGCAGGCCCGGTGGGTCAGGGGGCCACTATGGCTACACCTTC.

The V call is TRBV28, the J call TRBJ1-2, with D maybe TRBD1 (6 bases). V was shortened by 4 bases and J by 3 bases, with 15 bases between the two germline ends. Looked up from germline, CDR1 is MDHEN and CDR2 is SYDVKM. The CDR3 has 15 residues. For the CDR3, the DNA is TGTGCCAGCAGTTCCACAGGGATAGTCTACTATGGCTACACCTTC. Translated: CASSSTGIVYYGYTF.